This TCR beta chain was identified during a study of shared clonotypes between healthy human individuals. Deep-level assay runs were performed. Original data processing: ImmunoSEQ supplied junction-only sequences lacking quality scores, so filtering was different. Sequencing used immunoSEQ multiplex PCR; TCRdb keeps in-frame clones, though not all of them. V and J calls and clone size are as listed in that table; D and trimming were resolved from the DNA. Of 150,000 to 200,000 clones listed, approximately 92% are singletons. Healthy HIV-negative adults without recent acute infections or vaccinations served as donors. Among the donors, all were Caucasian adults who lived in Nashville, Tennessee. The sequence was obtained from a woman younger than 45 in good health. Sequenced sample: naive CD4+ T cells sorted from blood. Subset of the sample: CD45RA+ positively selected.

The CDR3 region has the DNA TGTGCCAGCAGCCAAGTTGCTAACCCGGGGGTAAGCGGGACCTACGAGCAGTACTTC. Its translation: CASSQVANPGVSGTYEQYF. The chain combines TRBV4-2 with TRBJ2-5, with 7 bases aligning to TRBD2. The tail of the sequence fits TRBJ2-7 better, so the J call may be wrong. Germline lookup yields CDR1 LGHNA and CDR2 YNFKEQ. CDR3 length: 19 amino acids.